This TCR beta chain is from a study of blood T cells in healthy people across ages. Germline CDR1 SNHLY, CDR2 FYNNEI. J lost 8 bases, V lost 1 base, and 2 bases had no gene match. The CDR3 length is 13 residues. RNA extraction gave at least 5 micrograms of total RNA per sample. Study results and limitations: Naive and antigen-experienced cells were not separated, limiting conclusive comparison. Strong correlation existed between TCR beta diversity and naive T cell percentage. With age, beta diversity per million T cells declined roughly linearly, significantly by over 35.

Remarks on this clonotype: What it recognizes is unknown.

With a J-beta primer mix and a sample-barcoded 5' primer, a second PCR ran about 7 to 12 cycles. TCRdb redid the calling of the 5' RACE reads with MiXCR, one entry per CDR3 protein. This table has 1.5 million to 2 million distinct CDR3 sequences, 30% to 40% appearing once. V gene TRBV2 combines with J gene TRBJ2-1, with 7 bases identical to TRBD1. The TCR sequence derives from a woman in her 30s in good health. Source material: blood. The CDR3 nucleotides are TGTGCCAGCAGTGAAGGAGGGGGCCATGAGCAGTTCTTC. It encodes CASSEGGGHEQFF.